The rows below give T cell receptor beta chains drawn from one sample of a study of blood T cells in healthy people across ages. TCRdb reprocessed the 5' RACE reads with MiXCR, giving one entry per CDR3 protein. The sample includes about 1.4 million distinct CDR3 sequences, roughly 59% of them seen just once. Sequenced sample: blood. These receptors all stem from a man younger than 35 in good health. The CDR3 runs from the conserved cysteine through the conserved F or W. D genes are given only for firm matches. Clone size appears in some rows only: once, few, many, or a class for an expanded clone.

D gene,CDR3 length,J gene,clone size,V gene,CDR3 protein,CDR3 DNA
NA,14,TRBJ1-1,NA,TRBV4-3,CAGSQDPRNTEAFF,TGCGCCGGCAGCCAAGATCCGCGGAACACTGAAGCTTTCTTT
NA,18,TRBJ2-3,few,TRBV21-1,CASSKDNSGGAQEDTQYF,TGTGCCAGCAGCAAAGACAATAGCGGGGGGGCTCAAGAAGATACGCAGTATTTT
NA,11,TRBJ2-1,NA,TRBV5-1,CASIGANEQFF,TGCGCCAGCATCGGGGCCAATGAGCAGTTCTTC
NA,17,TRBJ1-6,NA,TRBV7-2,CASSLIGPGTRLSPLHF,TGTGCCAGCAGCTTAATCGGTCCGGGGACTAGGTTGTCACCCCTCCACTTT
NA,15,TRBJ2-3,NA,TRBV9,CASSEGQGSTDTQYF,TGTGCCAGCAGTGAGGGGCAGGGCAGCACAGATACGCAGTATTTT
NA,14,TRBJ2-7,NA,TRBV7-9,CASSSGGRDHEQYF,TGTGCCAGCAGCTCGGGGGGCAGGGACCACGAGCAGTACTTC
NA,11,TRBJ2-1,NA,TRBV5-6,CASSSGVEQFF,TGTGCCAGCAGTTCCGGGGTGGAGCAGTTCTTC
TRBD2,17,TRBJ2-7,NA,TRBV29-1,CSVEWSSGRGESYEQYF,TGCAGCGTTGAATGGTCTAGCGGGAGGGGAGAATCCTACGAGCAGTACTTC
NA,15,TRBJ2-7,NA,TRBV21-1,CASSKIIGQGYEQYF,TGTGCCAGCAGCAAAATCATCGGACAGGGCTACGAGCAGTACTTC
NA,19,TRBJ2-5,NA,TRBV4-3,CASSQDLVSGPRLVETQYF,TGCGCCAGCAGCCAAGACCTTGTGTCCGGGCCCAGACTCGTAGAGACCCAGTACTTC
TRBD2,14,TRBJ2-5,NA,TRBV20-1,CRASRREGGETQYF,TGCAGGGCTAGTAGACGGGAGGGGGGAGAGACCCAGTACTTC
NA,17,TRBJ2-1,NA,TRBV27,CASSSSPLVAGYNEQFF,TGTGCCAGCAGTTCCTCACCCTTAGTTGCGGGATACAATGAGCAGTTCTTC
NA,18,TRBJ2-5,NA,TRBV20-1,CSARDVTLPTLRMETQYF,TGCAGTGCTAGAGATGTGACACTACCGACACTCAGAATGGAGACCCAGTACTTC
NA,15,TRBJ2-3,few,TRBV4-2,CASSQVGAGTDTQYF,TGTGCCAGCAGCCAAGTTGGAGCGGGCACAGATACGCAGTATTTT
TRBD1,15,TRBJ2-7,NA,TRBV25-1,CASSPPGTGRNEQYF,TGTGCCAGCAGTCCGCCCGGGACAGGGAGAAACGAGCAGTACTTC
NA,14,TRBJ1-6,NA,TRBV9,CASTEGVRNSPLHF,TGTGCCAGCACTGAGGGGGTAAGGAATTCACCCCTCCACTTT
TRBD1,14,TRBJ2-1,many,TRBV4-1,CASSQGQGYNEQFF,TGTGCCAGCAGCCAAGGACAGGGGTACAATGAGCAGTTCTTC
NA,14,TRBJ1-5,NA,TRBV6-2/TRBV6-3,CASSLEPGRDSQHF,TGTGCCAGCAGTTTAGAACCGGGGAGGGACTCCCAGCATTTT
NA,14,TRBJ2-3,NA,TRBV27,CASSSAVRRDTQYF,TGTGCCAGCAGTTCAGCGGTCCGGAGAGATACGCAGTATTTT
TRBD2,16,TRBJ2-3,NA,TRBV12-3/TRBV12-4,CASSFKGTRGLDTQYF,TGTGCCAGCAGTTTCAAAGGGACTAGAGGCCTAGATACGCAGTATTTT
NA,15,TRBJ2-7,NA,TRBV15,CATSREQGLSYEQYF,TGTGCCACCAGCAGAGAACAGGGACTCTCCTACGAGCAGTACTTC
TRBD2,12,TRBJ2-5,few,TRBV20-1,CSAQGLVETQYF,TGCAGTGCTCAAGGACTAGTGGAGACCCAGTACTTC
NA,14,TRBJ2-1,NA,TRBV20-1,CSAIPRSRYNEQFF,TGCAGTGCTATTCCCAGAAGCCGTTACAATGAGCAGTTCTTC
NA,14,TRBJ1-4,NA,TRBV20-1,CSARAGVTNEKLFF,TGCAGTGCTAGGGCGGGGGTAACCAATGAAAAACTGTTTTTT
NA,10,TRBJ1-1,few,TRBV29-1,CSVVRAEAFF,TGCAGCGTTGTCAGGGCCGAAGCTTTCTTT
TRBD1,15,TRBJ2-3,NA,TRBV5-1,CASSLRTGGSDTQYF,TGCGCCAGCAGCTTGCGGACAGGGGGCTCAGATACGCAGTATTTT
NA,13,TRBJ1-2,NA,TRBV9,CASSAWTVYGYTF,TGTGCCAGCAGCGCCTGGACAGTCTATGGCTACACCTTC
NA,12,TRBJ2-7,once,TRBV9,CASSDTGSEQYF,TGTGCCAGCAGCGACACAGGGTCCGAGCAGTACTTC
NA,13,TRBJ2-1,NA,TRBV20-1,CSASLEAYNEQFF,TGCAGTGCTAGTCTCGAGGCTTACAATGAGCAGTTCTTC
TRBD1,17,TRBJ1-5,NA,TRBV7-9,CASSPAGITGGNQPQHF,TGTGCCAGCAGCCCGGCAGGGATTACAGGGGGCAATCAGCCCCAGCATTTT
NA,12,TRBJ1-1,NA,TRBV29-1,CSVASVNTEAFF,TGCAGCGTCGCTAGCGTGAACACTGAAGCTTTCTTT
NA,12,TRBJ2-7,few,TRBV7-9,CASSPSFVEQYF,TGTGCCAGCAGCCCTAGTTTTGTCGAGCAGTACTTC
TRBD2,14,TRBJ2-7,few,TRBV7-2,CASSRYTSGYEQYF,TGTGCCAGCAGCCGATATACTAGCGGGTACGAGCAGTACTTC
NA,11,TRBJ1-1,NA,TRBV29-1,CSGELDTEAFF,TGCAGCGGGGAGTTGGACACTGAAGCTTTCTTT